The present entry profiles one TCR beta chain with its context. Antigen unknown. This sample was taken from a study of T-cell reconstitution after alpha-beta-depleted transplantation in children. This CDR3 is 14 amino acids long. In germline, CDR1 is SQVTM, CDR2 ANQGSEA. Trimming took 4 bases from V and 6 from J; bases not matched to a gene: 8. Whole-study results and caveats: The origin of alpha-beta T cells about two months after transplant was reportedly several hundred expanded graft clones.

Construction of the TCRbeta library involved unique molecular identifiers. One entry per CDR3 protein results from TCRdb running MiXCR on the PCR reads. The sample shows about 600,000 distinct CDR3 sequences, roughly 13% of them seen only once. This rearrangement joins TRBV29-1 to TRBJ2-7; 11 bases are a match to TRBD2. Sample: PBMCs, mostly from graft donor cells, taken 360 days after TCRalphabeta/CD19-depleted stem cell transplant. The origin of this receptor is a male patient younger than 18 who had a stem cell transplant for acute myeloid leukemia, so the T cells may come from the graft donor. This CDR3 is CSVGKLAGGLEQYF. In nucleotides, the CDR3 is TGCAGCGTTGGTAAATTAGCGGGAGGGCTCGAGCAGTACTTC.